This T cell receptor (beta chain) was found in a study of cytomegalovirus exposure and HLA in healthy donors (dated by TCRdb to about 2017). Background on the whole study: According to an earlier analysis of a few hundred of the donors, about 180 million T cells yielded over 100 million unique TCR beta sequences and 276 Gb of sequence data. To predict cytomegalovirus infection status, the study brought together high-throughput TCR immunosequencing, statistical association of individual TCRs with disease status, and machine learning. All discovery cohort repertoires had been generated on a single sequencing platform. The aim of the study was to test whether cataloging public T cell receptors could identify signatures of past pathogen exposure. Donor age, sex, ethnicity and CMV serostatus were compiled together with the repertoire data. Across around 400 genotyped donors of the cohort, an average of about 240,000 unique TCR beta nucleotide sequences per donor were sequenced, and around 19% of those sequences were non-productive. To study patterns of TCR occurrence, a later analysis re-analyzed previously published TCR beta repertoires from around 700 donors and added high-resolution HLA genotyping. In addition to the first cohort of 650 to 750 subjects, a separate validation cohort of approximately 130 different subjects was used. An early release covering about 600 HLA-typed donors comprised about 300 gigabases of sequencing data and approximately 80 million unique TCR sequences. The number of typed donors differed by locus: roughly 620-630 for A, B, C, DRB1 and DQB1; approximately 520 for DQA1; some 590 for DPA1; and 400 to 480 for DPB1. HLA typing included class I and class II loci at four-digit resolution. Genome-wide SNP genotypes for about 65% of the roughly 670 donors were used in a later genetic analysis, which treated that subset as a discovery cohort. Because of strong linkage in the cohort, 4 to 6 DR-DQ haplotypes were treated as single units for association and clustering. Of the roughly 430 genotyped donors, 65% to 90% fell in the genetic ancestry cluster associated with self-reported Caucasian donors. Rather than drawing on any new phenotypic data, the later analysis identified candidate immune exposures from TCR beta sequences and the way those sequences occurred across donors. An earlier analysis of 587 of the donors applied high-throughput TCR beta sequencing to assess whether each TCR beta V gene segment acted as functional or pseudogenic. Using immunosequencing, the study profiled T cell repertoires from fewer than 850 subjects and related those repertoires to cytomegalovirus serostatus. Overall study results and their limits: A later analysis found that HLA-associated TCR beta chains were more clonally expanded and had lower generation probabilities than equally common non-associated chains. A later analysis reported that several top co-occurrence clusters appeared linked to parvovirus B19, influenza, CMV and Epstein-Barr virus. Because counts were too low, roughly 18 rarely observed V segments, including chromosome 9 orphons, were left out of the earlier analysis of 500 to 650 of the donors. According to a later analysis, most CMV-associated TCR beta chains appeared to be HLA-restricted, and the HLA associations seemed to be driven largely by CMV exposure. Most TCR sequences were seen in very few donors, while some public TCRs were found in many individuals. A total of fewer than 200 TCR beta chains were listed by the study as associated with cytomegalovirus. A later genetic analysis reported fewer N-insertions in productive TCRs among donors in an Asian-associated ancestry cluster than the approximately 670-donor mean. Because HLA typing was unavailable for some donors at each locus, only the typed subset was used in association tests. In a later genetic analysis, a missense DCLRE1C variant was associated with V-gene and J-gene trimming of TCR beta chains, and the association was replicated in an independent cohort. In vitro tests confirmed that three of the cytomegalovirus-associated TCR beta chains recognize cytomegalovirus antigens. A further reported finding was that TCR beta sequences accurately predicted the HLA-A and HLA-B alleles for most subjects in the first cohort. For the cohort, immune exposure information was limited to CMV serostatus. The 87-base-pair reads could not distinguish some IMGT-functional V segments, including TRBV6-2 and TRBV6-3, so those segments were excluded. The classifier was reported to diagnose cytomegalovirus status with high specificity and sensitivity in both the original and validation cohorts. The authors suggested that the approach could potentially be extended to other disease states and immunological phenotypes. When HLA alleles, especially DR and DQ, strongly co-occurred, TCR associations were difficult to assign to individual alleles. A later analysis found that TCR association rates varied across HLA loci, with DRB1 alleles showing the most associated TCRs and HLA-C alleles the fewest. In an earlier analysis of some 550 of the donors, most TCR beta V segments were observed in productive rearrangements about 90% or about 30% of the time, broadly matching IMGT annotations. This cohort had only TCR beta chains sequenced, and the lack of alpha or paired-chain data limited which features could be detected. Specific HLA alleles were associated with 16,951 TCR beta sequences at a false discovery rate of 0.05 in a later analysis. Linkage disequilibrium might explain the correlated functional status among segregating V segments, but an unknown experimental factor could not be excluded. Roughly uniform sequencing depth across donors was assumed in presence/absence analyses, although this assumption may not hold. A cluster of highly shared sequence variants was judged likely to represent a technical artifact of the sequencing pipeline.

Note on this clone: This receptor's antigen is unknown. No base qualities exist here, and no much larger clone lies one base off it.

The method was the immunoSEQ multiplex PCR assay. The multiplex PCR relied on a mix of 60 forward primers for TCR Vbeta segments and 13 reverse primers for TCR Jbeta segments. The CDR3 region of rearranged TCR beta genes was amplified from genomic DNA with a multiplex PCR assay. Amplified TCR beta libraries were sequenced as 87-base-pair reads on the Illumina HiSeq System. In the original analysis: A later analysis tallied approximately 87 million unique TCR beta chains across the 650 to 750 repertoires, and about 10 million of those chains were shared by two or more donors. To remove PCR and sequencing errors, raw reads were error-corrected and collapsed into unique sequences using a nearest-neighbor algorithm that merged closely related sequences. CDR3 sequences were aligned to IMGT reference sequences to assign V, D and J gene segments. Each retained sequence needed at least a six-nucleotide match to both a V gene segment and a J gene segment. A rearrangement was called productive if the CDR3 had no stop codons and remained in frame with V and J, and every other rearrangement was called non-productive. CDR3 was defined according to IMGT convention as the region running from the second conserved V-encoded cysteine to the conserved J-encoded phenylalanine. In an earlier analysis of around 600 of the donors, sequences lacking an unambiguous match to a single V gene segment were excluded. An earlier analysis of some 500 of the donors classified V segments as functional when productive rearrangements were above 56.7% and as segregating when the standard deviation between donors was above 5%. A statistical classification framework was built to diagnose cytomegalovirus status from the catalog of TCR beta chain sequences. V and J gene assignment, in a later analysis, came from comparing TCR nucleotide sequences with IMGT/GENE-DB human TR gene sequences. Using the TCRdist pipeline, a later analysis assigned CDR3 sequences along with most-parsimonious VDJ recombination scenarios. In a later analysis, each TCR beta chain was defined by its CDR3 amino acid sequence together with its V-gene family, and reads without a unique V-gene family were excluded. To address suspected cross-contamination and a sequencing artifact, a later analysis removed 450 to 700 highly shared, low-generation-probability nucleotide sequences. For each public chain, a later analysis derived a clonal expansion index from normalized ranks of inferred template counts within each repertoire. Generation probabilities in a later analysis came from a VDJ recombination model fitted to out-of-frame rearrangements, and those results were checked against IGoR. Hypergeometric tests were used in a later analysis to score TCR-TCR, TCR-HLA and TCR-CMV co-occurrence, with a repertoire-size bias correction applied to the TCR pairs. A later analysis estimated false discovery rates by permuting HLA or CMV assignments 20 times. In a later analysis, co-occurring TCRs were grouped using DBSCAN, with TCRdist sequence similarity added in when clustering inside HLA-allele-positive subsets. Repertoires with fewer than 30,000 or more than 120,000 public chains were left out of co-occurrence clustering, as were about five repertoires with anomalous nucleotide sharing. TCRdb stores this immuneACCESS table with in-frame sequences only. Part of the clones is absent; in the studies checked, under half of the shortfall reflects unresolved V genes, and no reason is known for the rest. That table furnishes V, J and clone size, whereas the DNA furnished D and trimming. In this sample the table shows 150,000 to 200,000 clones, around three quarters of which occur a single time. Around 1% of the sample is held by the ten biggest clonotypes.

In the germline V gene, CDR1 corresponds to SGDLS and CDR2 to YYNGEE. Taken from cysteine to phenylalanine, the CDR3 has 14 residues. Of the read, only the CDR3 DNA is kept; its 42 bases are in frame from base 1. V is cut by 4 bases and J by 4 bases, and the space between the germline ends is 14 bases. The cohort consisted of fewer than 700 healthy bone marrow donors. At the time of sampling, all cohort members were nominally healthy, though unrecorded immune exposures were likely present. The donor tested CMV seronegative, placing the donor among the 350 or so seronegative members of the cohort. A peripheral blood sample was provided by each donor, and peripheral blood mononuclear cells were used for TCR beta sequencing. Genomic DNA extraction from the blood cell samples was performed with the Qiagen DNeasy Blood Extraction Kit.

The V gene is TRBV9 and the J gene is TRBJ1-2, with a weak D call of TRBD1 (5 bases match). Source material: PBMCs. The receptor was derived from a middle-aged woman in good health and CMV-seronegative. The CDR3 in this case is CASSPQGIGYGYTF. The DNA sequence reads TGTGCCAGCAGCCCTCAGGGAATAGGCTATGGCTACACCTTC.